The T cell receptor beta chain described here comes from a study of blood T cell repertoires in COVID-19. Study in general: Acute and convalescent COVID-19 samples came from the United States, Italy and Spain. Sources were T cells, B-cell-depleted T cells, or PBMCs; the material itself was cDNA or gDNA.

Original handling: How many nucleated cells were present was estimated from reference gene primer amplification. Assay: immunoSEQ multiplex PCR; the TCRdb copy retains only in-frame clones and omits some. V and J calls and clone size come straight from that table; D and trimming were deduced from the DNA. The data contain 70,000 to 95,000 clones, 75% to 85% of them singletons. Germline V lookup: CDR1 KGHDR, CDR2 SFDVKD. The V end lost 4 bases, the J end lost 3 bases, and 12 bases lay between the germline ends. The CDR3 is made up of 15 amino acids. The rearrangement uses TRBV24-1 and TRBJ2-1; a weak D match, TRBD1 (6 bases). Sequencing was carried out using peripheral blood. The TCR originated in a human donor in a cohort sampled during active COVID-19. Here the CDR3 reads CATSDTSQGYNEQFF. CDR3 sequence (DNA): TGTGCCACCAGTGACACCTCACAGGGCTACAATGAGCAGTTCTTC.